The 30 T cell receptor beta chains presented below share a single source sample, sequenced in a study of T cell changes during pregnancy in multiple sclerosis. Sequencing was performed with immunoSEQ multiplex PCR; in TCRdb, only in-frame clones are kept and a portion is missing. The table has 65,000 to 80,000 clones, around nine tenths seen once. Sequencing used CD4+ T cells from peripheral blood mononuclear cells, obtained before pregnancy. The receptors here all came from a female donor with multiple sclerosis, enrolled in a pregnancy study.

This chain connects TRBV5-1 to TRBJ2-2; D is unclear. This CDR3 has 16 residues. CDR1 is SGHRS, CDR2 YFSETQ, per germline. V was shortened by 0 bases and J by 1 base, with 10 bases between the two germline ends. CDR3 protein: CASSLAPTLNTGELFF. In DNA form, the CDR3 reads TGCGCCAGCAGCTTGGCTCCGACTTTGAACACCGGGGAGCTGTTTTTT.

The genes are TRBV30 and TRBJ2-7, with a tentative D call TRBD2 (6 bases). Germline V lookup: CDR1 GTSNPN, CDR2 SVGIG (reference sequence). This CDR3 spans 14 amino acids. Trimming pared 1 base from V and 3 bases from J, leaving 13 bases between. The CDR3: CAWSAGLGGYEQYF. CDR3 DNA sequence: TGTGCCTGGAGTGCTGGGCTGGGGGGCTACGAGCAGTACTTC.

The chain uses TRBV7-8 and TRBJ2-5, with TRBD1 as a possible D gene (6 bases). V lost 7 bases, J lost 4 bases, and 19 bases lay in between. CDR3 length: 15 amino acids. Germline V CDR1 and CDR2: SGHVS, FQNEAQ. CDR3 in DNA: TGTGCCAGCACCATAACAACAGGGTCAGGAGAGACCCAGTACTTC. This encodes CASTITTGSGETQYF.

This clone occurred once. This chain connects TRBV28 to TRBJ2-3; no clear D. Germline V gene sequence: CDR1 MDHEN, CDR2 SYDVKM. Trimming pared 3 bases from V and 4 bases from J, leaving 8 bases between. The CDR3 runs to 13 residues. The CDR3 reads CASSFSVPDTQYF. In DNA, the CDR3 is TGTGCCAGCAGTTTCTCTGTTCCAGATACGCAGTATTTT.

The gene calls are TRBV2 and TRBJ2-3; D is unresolved. The CDR3 extends over 14 amino acids. V dropped 7 bases and J dropped 0 bases, with 11 bases sitting between them. Germline V gene sequence: CDR1 SNHLY, CDR2 FYNNEI. Here the CDR3 DNA reads TGTGCCAGCACCTCCTATACTAGCACAGATACGCAGTATTTT. Protein: CASTSYTSTDTQYF.

The rearrangement uses TRBV7-2 and TRBJ1-1, with 9 bases fitting TRBD1. Germline V lookup: CDR1 SGHTA, CDR2 FQGNSA. CDR3 size: 15 residues. The V and J ends lost 1 base and 3 bases, in that order; junction bases with no gene match: 3. CDR3 nucleotide sequence: TGTGCCAGCAGCTTAGAACAGGGGGCGGACACTGAAGCTTTCTTT. It codes for CASSLEQGADTEAFF.

The chain employs TRBV27 and TRBJ1-1; 7 positions match TRBD1. CDR3 length: 14 amino acids. Trimming took 2 bases from V and 4 from J; bases not matched to a gene: 4. Germline V gene data show CDR1 as MNHEY and CDR2 as SMNVEV (reference sequence). CDR3 loop: CASSLMTGFTEAFF. CDR3 coding DNA: TGTGCCAGCAGTTTAATGACAGGGTTCACTGAAGCTTTCTTT.

The chain combines TRBV2 with TRBJ2-1; 10 nucleotides align to TRBD2. The CDR3 is 16 amino acids. V was clipped by 2 bases and J by 4 bases; unmatched bases: 5. Germline CDR1 SNHLY, CDR2 FYNNEI. This CDR3 is CASSEPGLAVYNEQFF. CDR3 bases: TGTGCCAGCAGTGAACCAGGACTAGCGGTGTACAATGAGCAGTTCTTC.

This chain links TRBV19 with TRBJ1-4; 8 bases match TRBD1. This CDR3 has 16 residues. V lost 3 bases to trimming and J lost 10 bases; unmatched junction nucleotides: 13. Germline-derived CDR1 and CDR2 are LNHDA and SQIVND (reference sequence). The CDR3 nucleotides read TGTGCCAGTAGTATCGGTGGCGACAGGGGCGGTGGAAAACTGTTTTTT. It translates to CASSIGGDRGGGKLFF.

V usage is TRBV18 and J usage is TRBJ2-1, with 9 bases lining up with TRBD2. The CDR3 has 15 amino acids. V shed 3 bases, J shed 6 bases, and the junction held 6 bases outside the gene matches. Germline-derived CDR1 and CDR2 are KGHSH and LQKENI. DNA for the CDR3: TGTGCCAGCTCACCTAGTAGCGGGGGTGGCAATGAGCAGTTCTTC. It translates to CASSPSSGGGNEQFF. Full variable domain (outside the CDR3, taken from reference TRBV18 and TRBJ2-1): NAGVMQNPRHLVRRRGQEARLRCSPMKGHSHVYWYRQLPEEGLKFMVYLQKENIIDESGMPKERFSAEFPKEGPSILRIQQVVRGDSAAYFCASSPSSGGGNEQFFGPGTRLTVL.

This clone was seen once. The chain uses TRBV13 and TRBJ1-2; perhaps TRBD1 as D (5 bases). Germline V gives CDR1 PRHDT, CDR2 FYEKMQ (reference sequence). CDR3 length equals 13 residues. Deletions cut 0 bases from V and 4 bases from J, with 6 bases between. CDR3 in amino acids: CASSLGTAYGYTF. As DNA, the CDR3 is TGTGCCAGCAGCTTAGGGACAGCCTATGGCTACACCTTC.

This chain uses TRBV6-5 with TRBJ1-2, with 8 bases identical to TRBD1. The length of the CDR3 is 15 residues. The J segment lost 2 bases and the V segment lost 4 bases, leaving 6 bases of the junction unmatched. Germline V CDR1 and CDR2: MNHEY, SVGAGI. CDR3 amino acids: CASSSPDRVNYGYTF. CDR3 in DNA: TGTGCCAGCAGTTCGCCGGACAGGGTAAACTATGGCTACACCTTC.

This rearrangement joins TRBV9 to TRBJ1-3, with 9 positions matching TRBD1. CDR1 is SGDLS, CDR2 YYNGEE, per germline. The CDR3 extends over 16 amino acids. The V gene end was trimmed by 3 bases and the J gene end by 0 bases; junction bases not matched to a gene: 4. CDR3 nucleotide sequence: TGTGCCAGCAGCGACTCACAGGGGGCCTCTGGAAACACCATATATTTT. It codes for CASSDSQGASGNTIYF.

The rearrangement links TRBV7-9 to TRBJ1-3; TRBD1 agrees at 7 bases. After removal of 5 bases from V and 1 base from J, the junction contained 8 bases not matched to a gene. This CDR3 contains 16 residues. Germline loops: CDR1 SEHNR, CDR2 FQNEAQ (reference sequence). CDR3 amino acids: CASSPWTGLSGNTIYF. DNA for the CDR3: TGTGCCAGCAGCCCTTGGACAGGTTTATCTGGAAACACCATATATTTT.

This chain links TRBV6-6 with TRBJ2-7, with D perhaps TRBD1 (6 bases). V was shortened by 5 bases and J by 5 bases, with 19 bases between the two germline ends. CDR1 and CDR2 (germline): MNHNY, SVGAGI (reference sequence). The CDR3 totals 15 residues. CDR3 sequence: CASSDSGVGGHEQYF. The CDR3 coding sequence is TGTGCCAGCAGTGATTCAGGGGTAGGAGGCCACGAGCAGTACTTC.

This clone was detected only once. The gene calls are TRBV10-3 and TRBJ2-3; 9 nucleotides align to TRBD1. V lost 6 bases and J lost 0; bases outside the gene matches: 4. The CDR3 length is 15 residues. Germline CDR1 reads ENHRY; CDR2 reads SYGVKD. The CDR3 region is CAIRGTGTSTDTQYF. Here the CDR3 DNA reads TGTGCCATCAGAGGGACAGGGACTAGCACAGATACGCAGTATTTT.

The DNA for the CDR3 is TGCGCCAGCAGCTTGGACATTTTGAACACTGAAGCTTTCTTT. Translating gives CASSLDILNTEAFF. The rearrangement joins TRBV5-1 to TRBJ1-1; D is uncertain. Germline CDR1 SGHRS, CDR2 YFSETQ. The CDR3 totals 14 residues. The V gene lost 0 bases and the J gene lost 0 bases, with 6 bases spanning the gap.

This clone was seen only once. The J gene is TRBJ1-1, the V gene TRBV15; D is possibly TRBD1 (6 bases). Trimming shortened V by 4 bases and J by 8 bases, and 14 bases separated the two germline ends. CDR1 and CDR2 (germline): LNHNV, YYDKDF (reference sequence). CDR3 length equals 13 residues. CDR3 amino acids: CATSITQGREAFF. The DNA for the CDR3 is TGTGCCACCAGCATCACACAGGGACGGGAAGCTTTCTTT.

This chain joins TRBV5-4 and TRBJ2-6, with D tentatively TRBD2 (5 bases). The V end was cut by 4 bases, the J end by 0 bases, with 8 bases between. Germline V gene sequence: CDR1 SGHNT, CDR2 YYREEE (reference sequence). This CDR3 has 15 amino acids. The CDR3 nucleotides are TGTGCCAGCAGCCCGGGGTCCTCTGGGGCCAACGTCCTGACTTTC. This translates into CASSPGSSGANVLTF.

V usage is TRBV6-6 and J usage is TRBJ1-1; TRBD1 is a possible D gene (6 bases). Trimming stripped 6 bases from V and 4 bases from J, with 15 bases between. The germline gives CDR1 MNHNY, CDR2 SVGAGI (reference sequence). CDR3 size: 14 residues. CDR3 in amino acids: CASSKGGASTEAFF. The CDR3 DNA is TGTGCCAGCAGCAAAGGGGGTGCGAGCACTGAAGCTTTCTTT.

The V gene is TRBV5-1, the J gene TRBJ1-1; 10 nucleotides match TRBD1. The CDR3 sequence is 14 residues long. The J segment lost 4 bases and the V segment lost 3 bases, leaving 3 bases of the junction unmatched. Germline-derived CDR1 and CDR2 are SGHRS and YFSETQ. The CDR3 DNA reads TGCGCCAGCAGCTCCTGGACAGGGGGCACTGAAGCTTTCTTT. Translation gives CASSSWTGGTEAFF.

The chain employs TRBV5-6 and TRBJ1-2; 9 bases line up with TRBD1. The CDR3 spans 17 residues. Trimming cost V 3 bases and J 1 base; bases outside gene matches: 10. CDR1 is SGHDT and CDR2 is YYEEEE in the germline V gene. The CDR3 coding sequence is TGTGCCAGCAGCTCAGGGACAGGGAACTATTTTAACTATGGCTACACCTTC. Translation gives CASSSGTGNYFNYGYTF.

This clone was seen a handful of times. This chain connects TRBV9 to TRBJ1-5; a possible D gene is TRBD1 (5 bases). Germline V gives CDR1 SGDLS, CDR2 YYNGEE. The CDR3 sequence is 15 residues long. V was trimmed by 0 bases and J by 3 bases, leaving 10 bases between them. The CDR3 loop is CASSVDGGDNQPQHF. The CDR3, as DNA: TGTGCCAGCAGCGTAGATGGAGGGGACAATCAGCCCCAGCATTTT.

The gene calls are TRBV7-2 and TRBJ1-6; a weak D match, TRBD1 (5 bases). V lost 5 bases and J lost 7, with 9 bases in between. CDR1 and CDR2 from the germline V gene are SGHTA and FQGNSA. This CDR3 spans 13 amino acids. The CDR3 sequence: CASSATGNSPLHF. The CDR3 DNA reads as TGTGCCAGCAGCGCAACAGGAAATTCACCCCTCCACTTT.

The chain recombines TRBV5-1 with TRBJ2-3; 10 nucleotides match TRBD1. CDR3 length: 16 residues. The germline CDR1 and CDR2 sequences are SGHRS and YFSETQ. The V segment lost 4 bases and the J segment 7 bases; nucleotides outside the gene matches: 12. In DNA form, the CDR3 reads TGCGCCAGCAGCACGACCGGGACAGGGGAACTAAATACGCAGTATTTT. It specifies CASSTTGTGELNTQYF.

The chain couples TRBV29-1 to TRBJ2-1; 11 nucleotides match TRBD2. The CDR3 contains 18 residues. Germline-derived CDR1 and CDR2 are SQVTM and ANQGSEA. The V gene end was trimmed by 0 bases and the J gene end by 6 bases; junction bases not matched to a gene: 13. The CDR3 loop is CSVEDLLAGGPGFNEQFF. The CDR3 DNA reads as TGCAGCGTTGAAGATCTTCTAGCGGGGGGCCCAGGGTTCAATGAGCAGTTCTTC.

The chain couples TRBV6-5 to TRBJ1-3; D call uncertain. The ends were cut back, 7 bases at V and 0 bases at J, with 13 bases in the middle. Germline CDR1 reads MNHEY; CDR2 reads SVGAGI. The CDR3 covers 15 residues. CDR3 DNA sequence: TGTGCCAGCAAAGCGGACTGGAGCTCTGGAAACACCATATATTTT. Amino acids: CASKADWSSGNTIYF.

The chain combines TRBV10-3 with TRBJ1-3; D is uncertain. Germline V gene data show CDR1 as ENHRY and CDR2 as SYGVKD. Trimming took off 4 bases at V and 4 bases at J, with 2 bases between the two ends. This CDR3 region has 11 residues. The CDR3 region is CAISAGNTIYF. CDR3 sequence (DNA): TGTGCCATCAGTGCGGGAAACACCATATATTTT.

The rearrangement uses TRBV7-3 and TRBJ1-2; possible D gene TRBD1, 5 bases. The CDR3 has 14 residues. Trimming removed 0 bases at V and 8 bases at J, with 13 bases between. The V gene's germline CDR1 is SGHTA and CDR2 FQGTGA. Here the CDR3 DNA reads TGTGCCAGCAGCTTAACGTCGGCAGGGAACGGCTACACCTTC. Residues: CASSLTSAGNGYTF.

The chain links TRBV27 to TRBJ2-3, with unresolved D. The germline V gene encodes CDR1 MNHEY and CDR2 SMNVEV (reference sequence). The V and J ends lost 3 bases and 2 bases respectively, with 12 bases between them. The CDR3 consists of 15 residues. The CDR3 loop reads CASSFASSSTDTQYF. For the CDR3, the DNA is TGTGCCAGCAGTTTTGCAAGCTCTTCCACAGATACGCAGTATTTT.